This T cell receptor beta chain was captured in a study of STAT3 mutations in large granular lymphocyte leukemia (dated by TCRdb to the late 2010s). As for the study more broadly: Roughly half of the T-LGLL patients who were sequenced longitudinally carried canonical activating STAT3 mutations. One or more immunosuppressive therapy regimens were given to more than half of T-LGLL patients, and hematologic response was seen in around 40% of the treated patients. To reconstruct clonal hierarchy and dynamics, serial deep sequencing of TCRbeta CDR3 and STAT3 was performed in patients with T-cell large granular lymphocyte leukemia. From an initial cohort of roughly 210 LGL patients, about 19 representative T-LGLL cases were picked for longitudinal TCRbeta and STAT3 sequencing. As controls within the study, a couple of patients with natural killer LGL leukemia were also sequenced longitudinally. For each patient, sequencing was performed at an average of roughly 4 time points, with a range of 2 to 8 samplings. The paper's findings and limits, for the study overall: Persisting codominant clonotypes in some patients meant a small but highly pathogenic clone may have been missed. In about 35% of the 18 patients, TCR clonotype switching occurred after therapy, and every newly emerging clone was STAT3 wild type. Because no samples were available when a clone first appeared, clonal expansion was inferred from samplings taken at other points. Every T-LGLL patient showed at least one immunodominant TCRbeta clonotype, and about half showed multiple immunodominant subclonotypes. The burden of the dominant TCR clone was higher than the STAT3 mutant burden in several patients, which suggests that the STAT3 mutation arose secondarily inside a clone that had already expanded. Linking therapy response to changes in TCR clonal burden was complicated by variable intervals between samplings and by differing treatment regimens.

DNA was extracted from blood mononuclear cells, with the same DNA used for both TCR and STAT3 sequencing. This clone was seen more than once but under ten times. The antigen it binds to is not known. No much larger clone exists at a distance of one base, and base qualities are not known. Additional DNA sequences in this sample encode the identical CDR3. TCRbeta libraries were sequenced on an Illumina MiSeq, and an average of roughly 41,000 productive templates per sample was obtained. TCRbeta CDR3 libraries were generated with the immunoSEQ assay using multiplex PCR amplification. The authors processed their data as follows. Repertoire diversity was computed as previously defined, with values near 0 indicating extremely monoclonal samples. TCRdb limited this immuneACCESS table to in-frame rearrangements with V and J called. A share of clones is missing; checked studies link under half to unresolved V genes, and the rest is unexplained. That table supplies the V and J calls and clone size; D and trimming were determined from the DNA. The sample yields 17,000 or so clones; almost 85% were counted once. The ten biggest clones cover roughly 8.6% of the sample.

Sequences MGHRA (CDR1) and YSYEKL (CDR2) are obtained from the germline V gene. The CDR3 spans 14 residues, from the cysteine through the phenylalanine. The only DNA kept is the CDR3, 42 bases in frame from the first base. Relative to germline, V is 3 bases shorter and J is 0 bases shorter, with 9 bases between their ends. The chain couples TRBV4-1 to TRBJ2-7; perhaps TRBD2 is the D gene, with 6 bases matching. The source of this sequence is a man aged 50-60 years with T-cell large granular lymphocyte leukemia. Some clones in this sample may be carry-over from other donors' samples. The age is the age at diagnosis. Sequenced input: peripheral blood mononuclear cells. The CDR3 corresponds to CASSQGLSSYEQYF. The DNA is as follows: TGCGCCAGCAGCCAGGGACTTAGCTCCTACGAGCAGTACTTC.